This is a list of T cell receptor beta chains from one sample in a study of shared clonotypes between healthy human individuals. The table came from immunoSEQ multiplex PCR; TCRdb's copy has only in-frame clones and leaves some out. This table has about 710,000 clones, roughly 72% appearing once. The sequenced sample consisted of memory CD4+ T cells sorted from blood. Receptors originate from a woman aged 25 to 39 in good health. CDR3s include the opening cysteine and the closing phenylalanine or tryptophan. Fields, in order: clone size, J gene, D gene, V gene, CDR3 protein, CDR3 DNA. D genes are given only for firm matches. The size field is filled for only some rows; it gives once, few, many or a size class.

few,TRBJ2-1,TRBD2,TRBV10-2,CASSAIGTSGHNEQFF,TGCGCCAGCAGCGCTATCGGGACTAGCGGCCACAATGAGCAGTTCTTC
once,TRBJ2-7,TRBD1,TRBV28,CASRPGQDYEQYF,TGTGCCAGCAGGCCGGGACAGGATTACGAGCAGTACTTC
-,TRBJ1-3,-,TRBV7-9,CASSQQGFGNTIYF,TGTGCCAGCAGCCAGCAGGGTTTTGGAAACACCATATATTTT
-,TRBJ2-2,-,TRBV5-1,CASSLPGANTGELFF,TGCGCCAGCAGCTTGCCAGGAGCGAACACCGGGGAGCTGTTTTTT
-,TRBJ1-5,-,TRBV7-8,CASSFQGNQPQHF,TGTGCCAGCAGCTTTCAGGGTAATCAGCCCCAGCATTTT
-,TRBJ2-7,-,TRBV30,CAWSGSEQYF,TGTGCCTGGAGTGGCTCCGAGCAGTACTTC
-,TRBJ1-2,-,TRBV6-5,CASSYSRGGADGYTF,TGTGCCAGCAGTTACTCGAGAGGGGGGGCCGATGGCTACACCTTC
-,TRBJ2-3,TRBD2,TRBV4-2,CASSQAGGGDTDTQYF,TGTGCCAGCAGCCAAGCTGGGGGAGGGGACACAGATACGCAGTATTTT
-,TRBJ2-1,-,TRBV5-5,CASSMLAVHEQFF,TGTGCCAGCAGCATGCTCGCGGTCCATGAGCAGTTCTTC
once,TRBJ2-7,-,TRBV2,CASSVDSSYEQYF,TGTGCCAGCAGTGTGGACAGCTCCTACGAGCAGTACTTC
-,TRBJ1-5,TRBD1,TRBV25-1,CASSGTGDSQPQHF,TGTGCCAGCAGCGGGACAGGGGATTCTCAGCCCCAGCATTTT
few,TRBJ1-5,-,TRBV29-1,CSVGEVNQPQHF,TGCAGCGTGGGGGAGGTCAATCAGCCCCAGCATTTT
-,TRBJ2-7,-,TRBV5-4,CASSLGGASTYEQYF,TGTGCCAGCAGCTTGGGCGGGGCATCCACCTACGAGCAGTACTTC
-,TRBJ2-3,TRBD1,TRBV11-2,CASSLGPTGTDTQYF,TGTGCCAGCAGCTTAGGCCCGACAGGGACAGATACGCAGTATTTT
-,TRBJ1-5,-,TRBV18,CASSPGRVEGQPQHF,TGTGCCAGCTCACCGGGCAGGGTGGAAGGTCAGCCCCAGCATTTT
-,TRBJ2-3,-,TRBV11-2,CASSERLESDTQYF,TGTGCCAGCAGCGAACGACTAGAATCGGATACGCAGTATTTT
-,TRBJ2-5,-,TRBV7-2,CASSPRRKETQYF,TGTGCCAGCAGCCCCCGGCGGAAAGAGACCCAGTACTTC
few,TRBJ1-1,-,TRBV20-1,CSEQANTEAFF,TGCAGTGAGCAGGCGAACACTGAAGCTTTCTTT
-,TRBJ2-1,-,TRBV7-2,CASSLDSGTYNEQFF,TGTGCCAGCAGCTTAGATAGCGGTACCTACAATGAGCAGTTCTTC
-,TRBJ1-1,-,TRBV6-6,CASSLGGGNTEAFF,TGTGCCAGCAGTTTAGGGGGGGGGAACACTGAAGCTTTCTTT
-,TRBJ1-4,-,TRBV5-8,CASSLFGAGRTNEKLFF,TGTGCCAGCAGCTTGTTCGGCGCAGGACGGACTAATGAAAAACTGTTTTTT
-,TRBJ2-3,TRBD1,TRBV29-1,CSVAQGAGGDTQYF,TGCAGCGTTGCGCAGGGGGCGGGTGGAGATACGCAGTATTTT
-,TRBJ1-1,-,TRBV15,CATSRDRGFREAFF,TGTGCCACCAGCAGAGATCGGGGGTTCAGGGAAGCTTTCTTT
-,TRBJ2-7,TRBD1,TRBV28,CASSGPGRGLDEQYF,TGTGCCAGCAGCGGTCCGGGCAGGGGGCTTGACGAGCAGTACTTC
-,TRBJ1-2,-,TRBV28,CASSPPAGNGYTF,TGTGCCAGCAGTCCCCCGGCAGGGAATGGCTACACCTTC
once,TRBJ1-5,-,TRBV2,CASERDENQPQHF,TGTGCCAGCGAGCGGGACGAAAATCAGCCCCAGCATTTT
-,TRBJ1-1,-,TRBV10-2,CASSEPTGGAFF,TGCGCCAGCAGTGAGCCCACGGGTGGAGCTTTCTTT
-,TRBJ1-2,-,TRBV25-1,CASSPLERGYGYTF,TGTGCCAGCAGTCCACTCGAGCGGGGATATGGCTACACCTTC
-,TRBJ1-1,-,TRBV7-2,CASSLVLKNTEAFF,TGTGCCAGCAGCTTAGTTCTGAAGAACACTGAAGCTTTCTTT
-,TRBJ2-3,TRBD2,TRBV11-2,CASSLGTSGSSDTQYF,TGTGCCAGCAGCCTAGGGACTAGCGGGAGTTCAGATACGCAGTATTTT
-,TRBJ2-5,-,TRBV5-8,CASSRRQGSGETQYF,TGTGCCAGCAGCCGACGGCAGGGATCAGGGGAGACCCAGTACTTC
few,TRBJ1-5,-,TRBV7-8,CASSAREGSNQPQHF,TGTGCCAGCAGCGCCAGGGAGGGGAGCAATCAGCCCCAGCATTTT
once,TRBJ2-7,-,TRBV2,CASSPGPGREQYF,TGTGCCAGCAGTCCCGGGCCGGGTCGGGAGCAGTACTTC
-,TRBJ1-2,TRBD1,TRBV5-5,CASSSGTALKTGGYTF,TGTGCCAGCAGCTCGGGGACAGCCCTAAAAACGGGTGGCTACACCTTC
-,TRBJ1-4,-,TRBV9,CASSVAGGRTNEKLFF,TGTGCCAGCAGCGTAGCTGGCGGCAGAACTAATGAAAAACTGTTTTTT
-,TRBJ1-1,-,TRBV29-1,CSVEGHRPPEAFF,TGCAGCGTTGAGGGACACCGGCCCCCTGAAGCTTTCTTT
few,TRBJ2-7,TRBD2,TRBV19,CASSIGTSASYEQYF,TGTGCCAGTAGTATAGGGACTAGCGCTTCCTACGAGCAGTACTTC
-,TRBJ2-1,TRBD1,TRBV10-1,CASSPNRDSNEQFF,TGCGCCAGCAGCCCGAATCGGGACAGCAATGAGCAGTTCTTC
-,TRBJ2-7,-,TRBV4-1,CASSPGGPGTGTGEQYF,TGCGCCAGCAGCCCCGGGGGGCCCGGGACGGGGACTGGGGAGCAGTACTTC
-,TRBJ2-7,TRBD1,TRBV14,CASSLRTGPGEQYF,TGTGCCAGCAGCCTACGGACAGGGCCGGGTGAGCAGTACTTC
-,TRBJ1-5,TRBD1,TRBV25-1,CASSRGQGNQPQHF,TGTGCCAGCAGTAGGGGACAGGGGAATCAGCCCCAGCATTTT
-,TRBJ1-1,-,TRBV5-4,CASSTELRGTEAFF,TGTGCCAGCAGTACAGAACTCAGGGGTACTGAAGCTTTCTTT
-,TRBJ2-4,TRBD1,TRBV6-5,CASSVDRGPAFQYF,TGTGCCAGCAGTGTAGACAGGGGGCCGGCTTTTCAGTACTTC
-,TRBJ2-7,-,TRBV30,CAWSEGLAKYEQYF,TGTGCCTGGAGTGAAGGGCTAGCTAAGTACGAGCAGTACTTC
-,TRBJ2-1,TRBD1,TRBV15,CATSGRDRGRVEQFF,TGTGCCACCAGCGGTAGGGACAGGGGGCGGGTTGAGCAGTTCTTC
-,TRBJ1-1,-,TRBV6-1,CASRRGAPNTEAFF,TGTGCCAGCAGACGCGGCGCCCCAAACACTGAAGCTTTCTTT
few,TRBJ2-5,-,TRBV29-1,CSVEIADNQETQYF,TGCAGCGTGGAAATAGCGGATAACCAAGAGACCCAGTACTTC
-,TRBJ2-7,-,TRBV5-1,CASSLGGYEQYF,TGCGCCAGCAGCTTGGGAGGTTACGAGCAGTACTTC
-,TRBJ1-5,-,TRBV28,CASSLRGLISNQPQHF,TGTGCCAGCAGTTTGCGCGGACTTATAAGCAATCAGCCCCAGCATTTT
-,TRBJ1-3,-,TRBV4-2,CASSLGTLSGNTIYF,TGTGCCAGCAGCCTCGGGACTCTCTCTGGAAACACCATATATTTT
-,TRBJ2-2,TRBD1,TRBV7-6,CASSEQGYGVGELFF,TGTGCCAGCAGCGAACAGGGGTATGGGGTCGGGGAGCTGTTTTTT
-,TRBJ1-4,-,TRBV7-9,CASSPGVNNEKLFF,TGTGCCAGCAGCCCAGGGGTCAATAATGAAAAACTGTTTTTT
-,TRBJ2-7,TRBD2,TRBV6-1,CASSGTSGTEQYF,TGTGCCAGCAGTGGGACTAGCGGGACCGAGCAGTACTTC
once,TRBJ2-1,TRBD1,TRBV11-2,CASSDGQAYNEQFF,TGTGCCAGCAGCGACGGACAGGCGTACAATGAGCAGTTCTTC
-,TRBJ2-1,-,TRBV27,CASSLSEGRGEQFF,TGTGCCAGCAGTTTATCGGAGGGCAGGGGGGAGCAGTTCTTC